Listed below are T cell receptor beta chains from one sample, sequenced in a study of early T cells in non-severe SARS-CoV-2 infection. TCRdb itself ran the 5' RACE reads through MiXCR, one entry per CDR3 protein. The data contain about 110,000 distinct CDR3 sequences, 12% of them singletons. The sequenced sample consisted of whole blood. The receptors here all came from an adult who was a healthcare worker with PCR-confirmed SARS-CoV-2 infection or an uninfected control (not recorded which). The CDR3 runs from the conserved cysteine through the conserved F or W. The D gene is left open where the match is weak. The listing skips clone size in some rows; elsewhere it reads once, few, many or a size class.

d_gene: .
j_gene: TRBJ2-2
v_gene: TRBV6-5
abundance: few
CDR3aa: CASRPLGSNTGELFF
CDR3nt: TGTGCCAGCAGGCCTCTCGGGTCGAACACCGGGGAGCTGTTTTTT

d_gene: .
j_gene: TRBJ2-7
v_gene: TRBV21-1
abundance: .
CDR3aa: CASSRADRNYELYF
CDR3nt: TGTGCCAGCAGCCGCGCGGACAGGAACTACGAGCTGTACTTC

d_gene: .
j_gene: TRBJ2-2
v_gene: TRBV9
abundance: .
CDR3aa: CASSVGTPANTGELFF
CDR3nt: TGTGCCAGCAGCGTAGGGACGCCTGCGAACACCGGGGAGCTGTTTTTT

d_gene: TRBD2
j_gene: TRBJ2-2
v_gene: TRBV25-1
abundance: many
CDR3aa: CASSELKTSGRPQGGELFF
CDR3nt: TGTGCCAGCAGTGAATTGAAGACTAGCGGGAGGCCCCAGGGCGGGGAGCTGTTTTTT

d_gene: TRBD1
j_gene: TRBJ1-4
v_gene: TRBV5-5
abundance: .
CDR3aa: CASSLTGTVSNEKLFF
CDR3nt: TGTGCCAGCAGCTTGACTGGGACAGTCAGTAATGAAAAACTGTTTTTT

d_gene: TRBD1
j_gene: TRBJ2-3
v_gene: TRBV6-5
abundance: .
CDR3aa: CASSPSRTGGTDTQYF
CDR3nt: TGTGCCAGCAGTCCCAGTCGGACAGGGGGCACAGATACGCAGTATTTT

d_gene: .
j_gene: TRBJ1-1
v_gene: TRBV5-1
abundance: many
CDR3aa: CASRQGEVAYTEAFF
CDR3nt: TGCGCCAGCCGGCAGGGAGAGGTTGCGTACACTGAAGCTTTCTTT

d_gene: TRBD1
j_gene: TRBJ2-3
v_gene: TRBV7-9
abundance: many
CDR3aa: CASRWGQGSTDTQYF
CDR3nt: TGTGCCAGCAGATGGGGACAGGGTAGCACAGATACGCAGTATTTT

d_gene: TRBD2
j_gene: TRBJ2-3
v_gene: TRBV20-1
abundance: .
CDR3aa: CSAPSGGGADTQYF
CDR3nt: TGCAGTGCCCCTAGCGGGGGGGGGGCAGATACGCAGTATTTT

d_gene: .
j_gene: TRBJ1-6
v_gene: TRBV9
abundance: many
CDR3aa: CASSVEGEGRSPLHF
CDR3nt: TGTGCCAGCAGCGTAGAGGGAGAGGGACGCTCACCCCTCCACTTT

d_gene: .
j_gene: TRBJ1-2
v_gene: TRBV6-1
abundance: many
CDR3aa: CASSGTLYGYTF
CDR3nt: TGTGCCAGCAGTGGGACCCTCTATGGCTACACCTTC

d_gene: TRBD1
j_gene: TRBJ1-6
v_gene: TRBV7-3
abundance: .
CDR3aa: CASSLGTGMSQLHF
CDR3nt: TGTGCCAGCAGTCTAGGGACAGGGATGAGTCAACTCCACTTT

d_gene: TRBD2
j_gene: TRBJ2-2
v_gene: TRBV20-1
abundance: few
CDR3aa: CSAREHTSGGRTGELFF
CDR3nt: TGCAGTGCTAGGGAACACACTAGCGGGGGGCGGACCGGGGAGCTGTTTTTT

d_gene: .
j_gene: TRBJ1-3
v_gene: TRBV10-3
abundance: few
CDR3aa: CAINFGGAENTIYF
CDR3nt: TGTGCCATCAACTTCGGAGGAGCTGAAAACACCATATATTTT

d_gene: TRBD1
j_gene: TRBJ1-1
v_gene: TRBV7-9
abundance: .
CDR3aa: CASSNPRTGLLNTEAFF
CDR3nt: TGTGCCAGCAGCAATCCAAGGACAGGGTTGCTGAACACTGAAGCTTTCTTT

d_gene: TRBD2
j_gene: TRBJ2-3
v_gene: TRBV10-2
abundance: .
CDR3aa: CASSEVSGRITAQYF
CDR3nt: TGCGCCAGCAGTGAGGTTAGCGGGAGAATTACGGCGCAGTATTTT

d_gene: .
j_gene: TRBJ1-2
v_gene: TRBV7-2
abundance: .
CDR3aa: CASSLEIGLNYGYTF
CDR3nt: TGTGCCAGCAGCTTAGAAATAGGGCTGAACTATGGCTACACCTTC

d_gene: .
j_gene: TRBJ1-2
v_gene: TRBV7-2
abundance: many
CDR3aa: CASSLVPLRDGYTF
CDR3nt: TGTGCCAGCAGCTTAGTCCCCTTACGGGATGGCTACACCTTC

d_gene: .
j_gene: TRBJ2-7
v_gene: TRBV7-2
abundance: .
CDR3aa: CASSFGYNEQYF
CDR3nt: TGTGCCAGCAGTTTTGGGTACAACGAGCAGTACTTC

d_gene: .
j_gene: TRBJ2-2
v_gene: TRBV5-1
abundance: many
CDR3aa: CASSFGQNTGELFF
CDR3nt: TGCGCCAGCAGCTTTGGACAGAACACCGGGGAGCTGTTTTTT

d_gene: .
j_gene: TRBJ2-7
v_gene: TRBV5-1
abundance: .
CDR3aa: CASSGYGILRDEQYF
CDR3nt: TGCGCCAGCAGCGGTTACGGGATCCTCAGGGACGAGCAGTACTTC

d_gene: .
j_gene: TRBJ1-6
v_gene: TRBV6-1
abundance: .
CDR3aa: CASKSGGRSHSPLHF
CDR3nt: TGTGCCAGCAAGAGCGGGGGGCGCTCCCATTCACCCCTCCACTTT

d_gene: .
j_gene: TRBJ2-7
v_gene: TRBV7-6
abundance: .
CDR3aa: CASSSQGGAPYEQYF
CDR3nt: TGTGCCAGCAGCTCCCAAGGTGGGGCTCCCTACGAGCAGTACTTC

d_gene: TRBD2
j_gene: TRBJ2-3
v_gene: TRBV4-1
abundance: .
CDR3aa: CASSQGRLAGDTDTQYF
CDR3nt: TGCGCCAGCAGCCAGGGTCGACTAGCGGGGGACACAGATACGCAGTATTTT

d_gene: .
j_gene: TRBJ1-6
v_gene: TRBV6-5
abundance: .
CDR3aa: CASSLRASNSPLHF
CDR3nt: TGTGCCAGCAGTCTCAGGGCCTCAAATTCACCCCTCCACTTT

d_gene: .
j_gene: TRBJ2-1
v_gene: TRBV5-8
abundance: many
CDR3aa: CASSLGGSTYNEQFF
CDR3nt: TGTGCCAGCAGCTTGGGAGGCAGTACCTACAATGAGCAGTTCTTC

d_gene: TRBD2
j_gene: TRBJ2-1
v_gene: TRBV7-9
abundance: many
CDR3aa: CASSPTQGLWSYNEQFF
CDR3nt: TGTGCCAGCAGTCCTACTCAGGGACTATGGTCCTACAATGAGCAGTTCTTC

d_gene: .
j_gene: TRBJ1-1
v_gene: TRBV29-1
abundance: .
CDR3aa: CSVVRQGPLLATFF
CDR3nt: TGCAGCGTTGTTCGTCAGGGGCCACTTCTAGCTACTTTCTTT

d_gene: .
j_gene: TRBJ2-7
v_gene: TRBV7-2
abundance: many
CDR3aa: CASSRDSHSYEQYF
CDR3nt: TGTGCCAGCAGCCGCGACTCTCACTCCTACGAGCAGTACTTC

d_gene: TRBD2
j_gene: TRBJ2-3
v_gene: TRBV20-1
abundance: .
CDR3aa: CSAREKGLAGGDTQYF
CDR3nt: TGCAGTGCTAGAGAGAAGGGACTAGCGGGAGGAGATACGCAGTATTTT

d_gene: TRBD1
j_gene: TRBJ1-1
v_gene: TRBV9
abundance: .
CDR3aa: CASSSLGQGKTEAFF
CDR3nt: TGTGCCAGCAGCTCACTAGGACAGGGGAAGACTGAAGCTTTCTTT

d_gene: TRBD1
j_gene: TRBJ2-3
v_gene: TRBV6-6
abundance: many
CDR3aa: CASSFGGSTGGVTDTQYF
CDR3nt: TGTGCCAGCAGTTTCGGGGGGTCCACAGGGGGCGTCACAGATACGCAGTATTTT

d_gene: TRBD2
j_gene: TRBJ2-7
v_gene: TRBV11-3
abundance: .
CDR3aa: CASSPSVQRGPIRYEQYF
CDR3nt: TGTGCCAGCAGCCCCTCAGTGCAGCGGGGACCCATACGATACGAGCAGTACTTC

d_gene: .
j_gene: TRBJ2-3
v_gene: TRBV5-1
abundance: .
CDR3aa: CASSLEGSGTDTQYF
CDR3nt: TGCGCCAGCAGCTTGGAGGGTAGCGGCACAGATACGCAGTATTTT

d_gene: .
j_gene: TRBJ1-3
v_gene: TRBV28
abundance: once
CDR3aa: CASSSYDGSGNTIYF
CDR3nt: TGTGCCAGCAGTAGTTATGACGGATCGGGAAACACCATATATTTT

d_gene: .
j_gene: TRBJ2-7
v_gene: TRBV7-6
abundance: few
CDR3aa: CASSLSDGSSYEQYF
CDR3nt: TGTGCCAGCAGCCTATCGGACGGAAGCTCCTACGAGCAGTACTTC

d_gene: .
j_gene: TRBJ1-2
v_gene: TRBV27
abundance: .
CDR3aa: CASSDNYGYTF
CDR3nt: TGTGCCAGCAGCGACAACTATGGCTACACCTTC

d_gene: .
j_gene: TRBJ1-1
v_gene: TRBV7-2
abundance: few
CDR3aa: CASSLAGAVNTEAFF
CDR3nt: TGTGCCAGCAGCTTAGCAGGGGCAGTGAACACTGAAGCTTTCTTT

d_gene: TRBD1
j_gene: TRBJ1-4
v_gene: TRBV2
abundance: many
CDR3aa: CAGGQDEKLFF
CDR3nt: TGTGCCGGGGGACAGGATGAAAAACTGTTTTTT

d_gene: .
j_gene: TRBJ1-3
v_gene: TRBV15
abundance: few
CDR3aa: CATSRSLTDTIYF
CDR3nt: TGTGCCACCAGCAGATCTTTGACGGACACCATATATTTT

d_gene: .
j_gene: TRBJ1-5
v_gene: TRBV18
abundance: many
CDR3aa: CASSPDYSNQPQHF
CDR3nt: TGTGCCAGCTCACCAGATTATAGCAATCAGCCCCAGCATTTT

d_gene: .
j_gene: TRBJ2-5
v_gene: TRBV5-6
abundance: few
CDR3aa: CASSLYGVVRETQYF
CDR3nt: TGTGCCAGCAGCTTGTATGGCGTGGTTCGAGAGACCCAGTACTTC

d_gene: TRBD1
j_gene: TRBJ1-1
v_gene: TRBV10-3
abundance: .
CDR3aa: CAISESKAGQTLMNTEAFF
CDR3nt: TGTGCCATCAGTGAGTCGAAGGCGGGACAGACCCTTATGAACACTGAAGCTTTCTTT

d_gene: TRBD1
j_gene: TRBJ2-2
v_gene: TRBV12-3/TRBV12-4
abundance: .
CDR3aa: CASTVTGANTGELFF
CDR3nt: TGTGCCAGCACTGTGACAGGGGCGAACACCGGGGAGCTGTTTTTT

d_gene: .
j_gene: TRBJ1-3
v_gene: TRBV2
abundance: few
CDR3aa: CASRGWESLGTIYF
CDR3nt: TGTGCCAGCAGAGGTTGGGAGTCGCTCGGCACCATATATTTT